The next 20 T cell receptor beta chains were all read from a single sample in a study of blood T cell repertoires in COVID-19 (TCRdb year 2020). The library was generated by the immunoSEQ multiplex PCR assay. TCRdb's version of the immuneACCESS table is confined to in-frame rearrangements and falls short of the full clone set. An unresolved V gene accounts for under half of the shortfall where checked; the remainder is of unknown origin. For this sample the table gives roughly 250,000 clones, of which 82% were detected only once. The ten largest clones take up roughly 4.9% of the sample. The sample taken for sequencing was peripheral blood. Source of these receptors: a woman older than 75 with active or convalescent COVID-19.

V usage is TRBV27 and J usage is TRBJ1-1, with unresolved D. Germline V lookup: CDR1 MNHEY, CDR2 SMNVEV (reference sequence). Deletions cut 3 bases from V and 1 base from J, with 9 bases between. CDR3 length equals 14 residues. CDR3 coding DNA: TGTGCCAGCAGTTTTAGAGAGGAGAACACTGAAGCTTTCTTT. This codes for CASSFREENTEAFF.

Here the CDR3 DNA reads TGTGCCAGCAGCCCCCAGGTGGGGAACACTGAAGCTTTCTTT. Its protein is CASSPQVGNTEAFF. V and J are TRBV7-9 and TRBJ1-1; D is unclear. V dropped 5 bases and J dropped 1 base, with 11 bases sitting between them. The CDR3 is made up of 14 amino acids. CDR1 is SEHNR and CDR2 is FQNEAQ in the germline V gene (reference sequence).

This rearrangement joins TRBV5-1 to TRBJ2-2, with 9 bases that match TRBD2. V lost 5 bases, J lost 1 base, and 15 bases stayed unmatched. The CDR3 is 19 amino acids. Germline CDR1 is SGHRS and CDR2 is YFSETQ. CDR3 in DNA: TGCGCCAGCAGTCTGACCGAGTTAGCGGGAGTCTTGAACACCGGGGAGCTGTTTTTT. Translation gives CASSLTELAGVLNTGELFF. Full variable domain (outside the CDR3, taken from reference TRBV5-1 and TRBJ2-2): KAGVTQTPRYLIKTRGQQVTLSCSPISGHRSVSWYQQTPGQGLQFLFEYFSETQRNKGNFPGRFSGRQFSNSRSEMNVSTLELGDSALYLCASSLTELAGVLNTGELFFGEGSRLTVL.

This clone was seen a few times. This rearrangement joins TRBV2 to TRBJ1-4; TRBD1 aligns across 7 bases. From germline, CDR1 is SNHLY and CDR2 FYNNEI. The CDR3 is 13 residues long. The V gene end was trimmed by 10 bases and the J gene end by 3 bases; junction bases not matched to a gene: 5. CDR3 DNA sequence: TGTGCCAACTCCGGGACAGCTAATGAAAAACTGTTTTTT. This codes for CANSGTANEKLFF.

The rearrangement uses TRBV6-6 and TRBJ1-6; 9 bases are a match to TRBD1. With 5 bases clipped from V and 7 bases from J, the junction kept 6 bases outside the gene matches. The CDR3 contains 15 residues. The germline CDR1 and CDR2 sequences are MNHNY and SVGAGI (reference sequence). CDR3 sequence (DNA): TGTGCCAGCAGTCCAGGGACAGGGAAAAATTCACCCCTCCACTTT. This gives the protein CASSPGTGKNSPLHF.

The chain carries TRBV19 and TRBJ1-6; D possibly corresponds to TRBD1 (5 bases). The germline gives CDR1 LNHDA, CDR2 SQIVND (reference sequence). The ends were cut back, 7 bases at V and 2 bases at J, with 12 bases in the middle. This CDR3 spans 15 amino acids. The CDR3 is CASMGSGTYNSPLHF. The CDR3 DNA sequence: TGTGCCAGTATGGGGTCAGGGACCTATAATTCACCCCTCCACTTT.

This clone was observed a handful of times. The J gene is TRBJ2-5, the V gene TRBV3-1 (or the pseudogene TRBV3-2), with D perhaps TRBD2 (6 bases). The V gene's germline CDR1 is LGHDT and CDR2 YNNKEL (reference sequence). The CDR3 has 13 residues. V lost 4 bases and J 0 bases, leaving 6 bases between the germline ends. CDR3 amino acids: CASSPGDQETQYF. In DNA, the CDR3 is TGTGCCAGCAGCCCGGGGGACCAAGAGACCCAGTACTTC.

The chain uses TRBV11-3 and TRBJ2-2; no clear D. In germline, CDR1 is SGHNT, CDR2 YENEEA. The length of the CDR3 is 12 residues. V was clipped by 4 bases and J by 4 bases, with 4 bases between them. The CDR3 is CASSYSTGELFF. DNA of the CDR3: TGTGCCAGCAGCTACAGCACCGGGGAGCTGTTTTTT.

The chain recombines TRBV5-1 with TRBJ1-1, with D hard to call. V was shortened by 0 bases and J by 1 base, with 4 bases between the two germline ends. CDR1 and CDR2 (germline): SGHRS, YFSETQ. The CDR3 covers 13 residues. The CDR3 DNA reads TGCGCCAGCAGCTTGGATCGGAACACTGAAGCTTTCTTT. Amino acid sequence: CASSLDRNTEAFF.

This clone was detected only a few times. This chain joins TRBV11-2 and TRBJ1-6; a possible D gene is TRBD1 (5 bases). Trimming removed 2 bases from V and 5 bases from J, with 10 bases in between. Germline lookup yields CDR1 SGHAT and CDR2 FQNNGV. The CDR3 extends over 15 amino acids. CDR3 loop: CASSLTPGNNSPLHF. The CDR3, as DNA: TGTGCCAGCAGCTTAACCCCAGGGAATAATTCACCCCTCCACTTT.

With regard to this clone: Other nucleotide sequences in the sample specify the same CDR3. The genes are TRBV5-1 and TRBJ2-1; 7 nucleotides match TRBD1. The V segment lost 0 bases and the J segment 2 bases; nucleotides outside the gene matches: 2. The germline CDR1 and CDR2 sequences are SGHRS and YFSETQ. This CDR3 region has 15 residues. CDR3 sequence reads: CASSLGGGTYNEQFF. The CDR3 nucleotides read TGCGCCAGCAGCTTGGGAGGGGGCACCTACAATGAGCAGTTCTTC.

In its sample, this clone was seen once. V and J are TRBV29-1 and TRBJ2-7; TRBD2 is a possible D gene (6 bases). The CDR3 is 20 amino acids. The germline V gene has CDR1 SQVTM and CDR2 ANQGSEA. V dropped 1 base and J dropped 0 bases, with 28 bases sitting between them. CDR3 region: CSVEAPPSGSVRWGSYEQYF. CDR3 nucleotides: TGCAGCGTTGAAGCCCCTCCTTCCGGGAGCGTACGGTGGGGCTCCTACGAGCAGTACTTC.

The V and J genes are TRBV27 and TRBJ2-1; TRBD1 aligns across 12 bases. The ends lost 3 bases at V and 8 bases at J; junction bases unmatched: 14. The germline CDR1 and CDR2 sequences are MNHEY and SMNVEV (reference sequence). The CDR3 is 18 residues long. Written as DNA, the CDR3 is TGTGCCAGCAGTTTCGCGGTTGTAGGGACAGGGGGCACATATGAGCAGTTCTTC. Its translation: CASSFAVVGTGGTYEQFF.

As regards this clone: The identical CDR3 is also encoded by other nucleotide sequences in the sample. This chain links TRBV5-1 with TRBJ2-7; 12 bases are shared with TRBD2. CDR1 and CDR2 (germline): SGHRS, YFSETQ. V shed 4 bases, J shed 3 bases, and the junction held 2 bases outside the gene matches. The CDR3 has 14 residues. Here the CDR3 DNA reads TGCGCCAGCAGCCCGGGACTAGCGGGCTACGAGCAGTACTTC. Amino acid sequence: CASSPGLAGYEQYF.

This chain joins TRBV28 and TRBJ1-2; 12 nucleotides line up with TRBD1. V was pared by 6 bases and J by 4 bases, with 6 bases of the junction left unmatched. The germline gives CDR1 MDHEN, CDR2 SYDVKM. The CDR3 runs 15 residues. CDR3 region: CASSSGQGAGYGYTF. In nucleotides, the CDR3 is TGTGCCAGCAGCTCGGGACAGGGGGCGGGCTATGGCTACACCTTC.

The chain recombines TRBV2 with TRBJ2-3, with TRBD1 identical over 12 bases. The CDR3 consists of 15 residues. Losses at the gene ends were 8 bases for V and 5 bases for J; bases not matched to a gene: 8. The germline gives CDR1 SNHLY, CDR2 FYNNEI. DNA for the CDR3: TGTGCCAGCTCCTCGGGACAGGGGGCAGTAGATACGCAGTATTTT. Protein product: CASSSGQGAVDTQYF.

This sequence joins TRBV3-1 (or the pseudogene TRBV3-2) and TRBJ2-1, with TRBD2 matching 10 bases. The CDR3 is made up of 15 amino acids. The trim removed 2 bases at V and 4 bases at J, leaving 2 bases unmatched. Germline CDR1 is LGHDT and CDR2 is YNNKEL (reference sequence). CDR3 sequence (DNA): TGTGCCAGCAGCCAAACTAGCGGGGCTTACAATGAGCAGTTCTTC. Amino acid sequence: CASSQTSGAYNEQFF.

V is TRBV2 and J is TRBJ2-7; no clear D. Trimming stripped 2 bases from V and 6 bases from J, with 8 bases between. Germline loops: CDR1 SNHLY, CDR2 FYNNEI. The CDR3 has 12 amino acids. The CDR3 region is CASSEMVSEQYF. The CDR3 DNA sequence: TGTGCCAGCAGTGAAATGGTCAGCGAGCAGTACTTC.

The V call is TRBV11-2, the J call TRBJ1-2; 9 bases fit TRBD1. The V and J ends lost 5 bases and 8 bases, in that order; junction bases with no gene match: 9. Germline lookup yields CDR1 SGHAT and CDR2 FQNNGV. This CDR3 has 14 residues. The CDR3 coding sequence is TGTGCCAGCAGCACATGGACAGGGGCGGGCGGCTACACCTTC. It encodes CASSTWTGAGGYTF.

For the CDR3, the DNA is TGTGCCAGCAGCAGATCAGGGGCAGGCAATGAAAAACTGTTTTTT. Its protein is CASSRSGAGNEKLFF. The rearrangement links TRBV5-5 to TRBJ1-4; D possibly corresponds to TRBD1 (6 bases). CDR3 length: 15 residues. V lost 4 bases, J lost 5 bases, and 15 bases lay in between. CDR1 and CDR2 (germline): SGHKS, YYEKEE (reference sequence).